This T cell receptor (beta chain) was sequenced for a study of blood T cell repertoires in COVID-19. Study-level background: The origin of the acute and convalescent COVID-19 samples was the United States, Italy and Spain.

Per the authors' pipeline: Reference gene primer amplification in the assay estimated nucleated cell counts. Assay: immunoSEQ multiplex PCR; the TCRdb copy retains only in-frame clones and omits some. Clonal size and the V and J genes are those of that table, whereas D and trimming came from the DNA. In the table there are approximately 100,000 clones, around 87% of which are singletons. This CDR3 region has 17 residues. Germline CDR1 is SGHRS and CDR2 is YFSETQ. After removal of 0 bases from V and 1 base from J, the junction contained 8 bases not matched to a gene. This sequence was found in a woman between 25 and 40 years old with acute or convalescent COVID-19. Sequences were obtained from peripheral blood. This sequence joins TRBV5-1 and TRBJ2-7, with 9 bases aligning to TRBD2. The CDR3 reads CASSLGVSGGLSYEQYF. The CDR3 bases are TGCGCCAGCAGCTTGGGAGTTAGCGGGGGACTTTCCTACGAGCAGTACTTC.